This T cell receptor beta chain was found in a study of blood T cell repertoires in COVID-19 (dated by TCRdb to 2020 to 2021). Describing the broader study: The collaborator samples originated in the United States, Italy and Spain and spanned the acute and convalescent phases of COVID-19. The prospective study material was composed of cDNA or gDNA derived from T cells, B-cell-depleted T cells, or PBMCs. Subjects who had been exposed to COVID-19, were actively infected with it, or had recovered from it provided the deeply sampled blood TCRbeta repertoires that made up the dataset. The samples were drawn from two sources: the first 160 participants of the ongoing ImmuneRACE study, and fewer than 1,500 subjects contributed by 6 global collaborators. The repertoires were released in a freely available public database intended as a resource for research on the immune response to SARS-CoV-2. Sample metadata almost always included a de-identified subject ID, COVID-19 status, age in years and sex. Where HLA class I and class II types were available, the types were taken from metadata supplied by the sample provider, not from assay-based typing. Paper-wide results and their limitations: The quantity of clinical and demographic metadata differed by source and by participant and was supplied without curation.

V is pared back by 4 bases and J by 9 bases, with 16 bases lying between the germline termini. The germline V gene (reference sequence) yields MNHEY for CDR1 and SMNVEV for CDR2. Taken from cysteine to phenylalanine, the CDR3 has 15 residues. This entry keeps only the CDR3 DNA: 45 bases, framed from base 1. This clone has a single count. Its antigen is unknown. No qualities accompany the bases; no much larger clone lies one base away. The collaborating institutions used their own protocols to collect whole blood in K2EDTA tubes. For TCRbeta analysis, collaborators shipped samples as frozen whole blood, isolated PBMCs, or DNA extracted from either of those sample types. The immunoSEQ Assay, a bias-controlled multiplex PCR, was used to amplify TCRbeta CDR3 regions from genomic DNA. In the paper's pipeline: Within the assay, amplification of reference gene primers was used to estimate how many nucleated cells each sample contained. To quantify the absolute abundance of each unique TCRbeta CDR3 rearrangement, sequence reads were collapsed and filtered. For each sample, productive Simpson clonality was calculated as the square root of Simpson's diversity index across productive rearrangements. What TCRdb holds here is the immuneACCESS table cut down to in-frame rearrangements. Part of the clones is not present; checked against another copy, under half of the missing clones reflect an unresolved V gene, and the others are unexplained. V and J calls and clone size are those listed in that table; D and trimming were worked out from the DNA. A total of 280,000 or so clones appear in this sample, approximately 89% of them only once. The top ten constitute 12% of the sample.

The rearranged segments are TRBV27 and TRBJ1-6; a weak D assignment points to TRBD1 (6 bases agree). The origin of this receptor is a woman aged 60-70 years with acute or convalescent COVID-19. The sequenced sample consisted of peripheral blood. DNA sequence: TGTGCCAGCAGTTACGCACAGGGAACCGGTTCACCCCTCCACTTT. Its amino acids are CASSYAQGTGSPLHF.